This entry concerns a single T cell receptor (beta chain). Its antigen is not identified. Treatment here: around 19 received Ad26.COV2.S at low or high dose, single or two shots; roughly five received placebo; per-sample allocation not given. The study sampled participants on day 63 after the first vaccine or placebo injection. Boston supplied an adult donor aged 18-55 years. CDR1 and CDR2 (germline): SQVTM, ANQGSEA. Deletions cut 3 bases from V and 5 bases from J, with 25 bases between. The CDR3 is 17 residues long. These data originate in a study of Ad26.COV2.S vaccination and SARS-CoV-2 variants. Study information: Intramuscular Ad26.COV2.S at 5x10^10 or 1x10^11 viral particles.

Clones were sequenced by immunoSEQ multiplex PCR, and TCRdb holds only the in-frame ones, with some missing. The table lists around 450,000 clones, roughly 89% of them singletons, with approximately 2.5% in the top ten. The study, taken as a whole, reports: Spike-specific CD8+ and CD4+ T cell responses reportedly showed substantial breadth after vaccination.

This specimen consisted of peripheral blood, obtained in a trial of Ad26.COV2.S vaccine versus placebo. The sequence was collected from a person aged 18-65 years who received the Ad26.COV2.S COVID-19 vaccine or a placebo. The chain is built from TRBV29-1 and TRBJ2-5; possibly TRBD2 for D (6 bases). For the CDR3, the DNA is TGCAGCGTTGATCCCCCGCGGGGCACCGCCGCGTGGGAGACCCAGTACTTC. Residues: CSVDPPRGTAAWETQYF. The full variable domain, rest sourced from reference TRBV29-1 and TRBJ2-5, is SAVISQKPSRDICQRGTSLTIQCQVDSQVTMMFWYRQQPGQSLTLIATANQGSEATYESGFVIDKFPISRPNLTFSTLTVSNMSPEDSSIYLCSVDPPRGTAAWETQYFGPGTRLLVL.